Here is one T cell receptor beta chain with its context. Its antigen remains unknown. The data were taken from a study of identical twins. General study points: Modeled out-of-frame TCR alpha sharing in monozygotic twins fell below observed levels.

A universal primer site was added by template switching, and unique molecular identifiers were carried by the cDNA. TCRdb ran MiXCR on the 5' RACE reads and lists one entry per CDR3 protein. The sample includes some 570,000 distinct CDR3 sequences, approximately 20% seen only once; the top ten take 0.48%. V gave up 4 bases and J gave up 6 bases, with 15 bases separating them. CDR3 length: 14 amino acids. Germline values: CDR1 ENHRY, CDR2 SYGVKD. The sample was also linked to a second study, of yellow fever vaccine responses in identical twins.

The clonotype comes from a woman aged 18-29 years in good health. The V gene is TRBV10-3, the J gene TRBJ1-1; D unresolved. The sequenced sample consisted of CD4+ T cells sorted from blood. The CDR3 DNA follows: TGTGCCATCAGTGTCGATAGAGGGTTCCCTGAAGCTTTCTTT. Amino acid sequence: CAISVDRGFPEAFF.